Listed below are T cell receptor beta chains from one sample, sequenced in a study of cytomegalovirus exposure and HLA in healthy donors. The protocol was immunoSEQ multiplex PCR, while the TCRdb copy is restricted to in-frame clones and leaves out a portion. Among 150,000 to 200,000 clones listed, more than 65% were seen once. Sample: PBMCs. The receptor source for this set is a middle-aged woman in good health and CMV-seropositive. The CDR3 runs from the conserved cysteine through the conserved F or W. D genes are given only for firm matches. Only some rows state a clone size, as once, few, many or a class for expanded clones.

clone_size: few
j_call: TRBJ1-3
d_call: TRBD1
v_call: TRBV6-5
cdr3_aa: CAVRGPGNTIYF
cdr3_nt: TGTGCCGTCAGGGGGCCCGGAAACACCATATATTTT

clone_size: NA
j_call: TRBJ2-7
d_call: TRBD1
v_call: TRBV5-4
cdr3_aa: CASSLAKRGQGWYEQYF
cdr3_nt: TGTGCCAGCAGCTTGGCCAAGCGAGGACAGGGTTGGTACGAGCAGTACTTC

clone_size: NA
j_call: TRBJ1-2
d_call: NA
v_call: TRBV19
cdr3_aa: CASSGQSYGYTF
cdr3_nt: TGTGCCAGTAGTGGACAGAGCTATGGCTACACCTTC

clone_size: NA
j_call: TRBJ2-3
d_call: NA
v_call: TRBV9
cdr3_aa: CASSPWGGGRTDTQCF
cdr3_nt: TGTGCCAGCAGCCCCTGGGGTGGCGGGCGCACAGATACGCAGTGTTTT

clone_size: NA
j_call: TRBJ2-5
d_call: NA
v_call: TRBV29-1
cdr3_aa: CSVGKTNQGTQYF
cdr3_nt: TGCAGCGTTGGAAAGACCAACCAGGGGACCCAGTACTTC

clone_size: few
j_call: TRBJ2-1
d_call: NA
v_call: TRBV6-5
cdr3_aa: CASRQYNEQFF
cdr3_nt: TGTGCCAGCAGACAATACAATGAGCAGTTCTTC

clone_size: NA
j_call: TRBJ2-1
d_call: NA
v_call: TRBV12-2
cdr3_aa: CASGGTSGGRYNEQFF
cdr3_nt: TGTGCCTCCGGAGGGACTAGCGGGGGCCGCTACAATGAGCAGTTCTTC

clone_size: NA
j_call: TRBJ2-2
d_call: NA
v_call: TRBV7-2
cdr3_aa: CASSRTGELFF
cdr3_nt: TGTGCCAGCAGCCGCACCGGGGAGCTGTTTTTT

clone_size: NA
j_call: TRBJ1-2
d_call: TRBD1
v_call: TRBV5-1
cdr3_aa: CASSGGQASYGYTF
cdr3_nt: TGCGCCAGCAGCGGGGGACAGGCAAGCTATGGCTACACCTTC

clone_size: NA
j_call: TRBJ2-5
d_call: NA
v_call: TRBV6-1
cdr3_aa: CASRQPGLQETQYF
cdr3_nt: TGTGCCAGCAGACAACCGGGACTTCAAGAGACCCAGTACTTC

clone_size: NA
j_call: TRBJ2-7
d_call: TRBD2
v_call: TRBV2
cdr3_aa: CASSEARSGGICEQYF
cdr3_nt: TGTGCCAGCAGTGAAGCGCGCAGCGGGGGGATTTGCGAGCAGTACTTC

clone_size: once
j_call: TRBJ1-2
d_call: NA
v_call: TRBV19
cdr3_aa: CASSIYQGADRTYGYTF
cdr3_nt: TGTGCCAGTAGTATATACCAGGGTGCCGACAGAACCTATGGCTACACCTTC

clone_size: NA
j_call: TRBJ1-4
d_call: TRBD1
v_call: TRBV6-6
cdr3_aa: CASSYSRGTGGEKLFF
cdr3_nt: TGTGCCAGCAGTTACTCGAGAGGGACAGGGGGTGAAAAACTGTTTTTT

clone_size: NA
j_call: TRBJ2-7
d_call: NA
v_call: TRBV6-4
cdr3_aa: CASSEGHNYEQYF
cdr3_nt: TGTGCCAGCAGTGAGGGGCATAACTACGAGCAGTACTTC

clone_size: NA
j_call: TRBJ1-1
d_call: NA
v_call: TRBV6-5
cdr3_aa: CASSYAGNTEAFF
cdr3_nt: TGTGCCAGCAGTTACGCGGGGAACACTGAAGCTTTCTTT

clone_size: NA
j_call: TRBJ2-2
d_call: TRBD1
v_call: TRBV2
cdr3_aa: CASSLGQANTGELFF
cdr3_nt: TGTGCCAGCAGCCTAGGACAGGCGAACACCGGGGAGCTGTTTTTT

clone_size: NA
j_call: TRBJ2-7
d_call: NA
v_call: TRBV5-1
cdr3_aa: CASSETAYEQYF
cdr3_nt: TGCGCCAGCAGCGAGACAGCTTACGAGCAGTACTTC

clone_size: once
j_call: TRBJ1-1
d_call: NA
v_call: TRBV6-6
cdr3_aa: CASSYGRIENTEAFF
cdr3_nt: TGTGCCAGCAGTTACGGGCGAATTGAGAACACTGAAGCTTTCTTT

clone_size: NA
j_call: TRBJ2-1
d_call: NA
v_call: TRBV7-2
cdr3_aa: CASSFELHEQFF
cdr3_nt: TGTGCCAGCAGCTTTGAGCTTCATGAGCAGTTCTTC

clone_size: NA
j_call: TRBJ1-1
d_call: NA
v_call: TRBV6-5
cdr3_aa: CASAPGWGGTEAFF
cdr3_nt: TGTGCCAGCGCCCCAGGGTGGGGGGGCACTGAAGCTTTCTTT

clone_size: few
j_call: TRBJ2-1
d_call: NA
v_call: TRBV11-3
cdr3_aa: CASSLDLGGNSYNEQFF
cdr3_nt: TGTGCCAGCAGCTTAGATCTGGGGGGAAACTCCTACAATGAGCAGTTCTTC

clone_size: NA
j_call: TRBJ2-6
d_call: NA
v_call: TRBV28
cdr3_aa: CASSLSGDSGANVLTF
cdr3_nt: TGTGCCAGCAGTTTATCGGGTGACTCTGGGGCCAACGTCCTGACTTTC

clone_size: NA
j_call: TRBJ2-7
d_call: TRBD1
v_call: TRBV28
cdr3_aa: CASSTTGGASYEQYF
cdr3_nt: TGTGCCAGCAGTACTACAGGGGGCGCCTCCTACGAGCAGTACTTC

clone_size: few
j_call: TRBJ2-5
d_call: TRBD1
v_call: TRBV7-8
cdr3_aa: CASSEQQGSQYF
cdr3_nt: TGTGCCAGCAGCGAACAACAGGGGTCCCAGTACTTC

clone_size: NA
j_call: TRBJ1-1
d_call: NA
v_call: TRBV7-9
cdr3_aa: CASTAAFLDTEAFF
cdr3_nt: TGTGCCAGCACGGCAGCGTTTTTGGACACTGAAGCTTTCTTT

clone_size: NA
j_call: TRBJ1-4
d_call: TRBD1
v_call: TRBV5-1
cdr3_aa: CASSLFTGANEKLFF
cdr3_nt: TGCGCCAGCAGCTTGTTTACAGGGGCTAATGAAAAACTGTTTTTT

clone_size: NA
j_call: TRBJ2-5
d_call: NA
v_call: TRBV5-8
cdr3_aa: CASSLPRTVQETQYF
cdr3_nt: TGTGCCAGCAGCTTGCCCAGGACAGTCCAAGAGACCCAGTACTTC

clone_size: few
j_call: TRBJ2-3
d_call: TRBD2
v_call: TRBV7-3
cdr3_aa: CASSLMRLAGDTDTQYF
cdr3_nt: TGTGCCAGCAGCTTAATGCGCCTAGCGGGGGATACAGATACGCAGTATTTT

clone_size: once
j_call: TRBJ2-1
d_call: NA
v_call: TRBV5-1
cdr3_aa: CASSSGDSYNEQFF
cdr3_nt: TGCGCCAGCAGCTCCGGGGACTCCTACAATGAGCAGTTCTTC

clone_size: few
j_call: TRBJ1-1
d_call: TRBD1
v_call: TRBV7-3
cdr3_aa: CASSGQGTGQAFF
cdr3_nt: TGTGCCAGCAGCGGACAGGGGACGGGGCAAGCTTTCTTT

clone_size: NA
j_call: TRBJ2-7
d_call: TRBD2
v_call: TRBV4-2
cdr3_aa: CASSQNSGGASYEQYF
cdr3_nt: TGTGCCAGCAGCCAAAACAGCGGGGGGGCCTCCTACGAGCAGTACTTC

clone_size: NA
j_call: TRBJ1-1
d_call: NA
v_call: TRBV19
cdr3_aa: CASSVDRDTEAFF
cdr3_nt: TGTGCCAGTAGTGTAGACCGGGACACTGAAGCTTTCTTT

clone_size: NA
j_call: TRBJ2-2
d_call: NA
v_call: TRBV7-3
cdr3_aa: CASSPGQARGSTGELFF
cdr3_nt: TGTGCCAGCAGCCCCGGACAGGCCCGGGGGTCCACCGGGGAGCTGTTTTTT

clone_size: NA
j_call: TRBJ1-4
d_call: NA
v_call: TRBV6-6
cdr3_aa: CASGARSEKLFF
cdr3_nt: TGTGCCAGCGGAGCAAGGAGTGAAAAACTGTTTTTT

clone_size: NA
j_call: TRBJ2-7
d_call: NA
v_call: TRBV4-3
cdr3_aa: CASSQGIADSYEQYF
cdr3_nt: TGCGCCAGCAGCCAAGGAATAGCCGACTCCTACGAGCAGTACTTC

clone_size: NA
j_call: TRBJ2-7
d_call: TRBD2
v_call: TRBV2
cdr3_aa: CASSARRGRYEQYF
cdr3_nt: TGTGCCAGCAGTGCCCGGCGGGGGAGGTACGAGCAGTACTTC

clone_size: few
j_call: TRBJ1-2
d_call: TRBD1
v_call: TRBV27
cdr3_aa: CASSSRTGDWYGYTF
cdr3_nt: TGTGCCAGCAGTTCACGGACAGGGGATTGGTATGGCTACACCTTC

clone_size: NA
j_call: TRBJ2-1
d_call: NA
v_call: TRBV10-3
cdr3_aa: CAISVPRLSYNEQFF
cdr3_nt: TGTGCCATCAGTGTGCCTAGGCTCTCCTACAATGAGCAGTTCTTC

clone_size: NA
j_call: TRBJ1-3
d_call: NA
v_call: TRBV9
cdr3_aa: CASSVGASSGNTIYF
cdr3_nt: TGTGCCAGCAGCGTAGGAGCTAGCTCTGGAAACACCATATATTTT